The 20 T cell receptor beta chains below come from one sample, sequenced in a study of blood T cells in healthy people across ages. A second PCR of about 7 to 11 cycles used a sample-barcoded 5' primer and a J-beta primer mix. TCRdb re-analysed the 5' RACE reads in MiXCR, keeping a single row per CDR3 protein. The sample carries approximately 690,000 distinct CDR3 sequences, approximately 50% recorded once. Input material: blood. The source of these receptors is a man aged 60-69 years in good health.

This clonotype was counted between two and nine times. The chain uses TRBV7-6 and TRBJ1-3; D might be TRBD1 (6 bases). Germline CDR1 reads SGHVS; CDR2 reads FNYEAQ. CDR3 length: 17 residues. V was clipped by 5 bases and J by 0 bases, with 17 bases between them. The CDR3 loop reads CASSNERGPSSGNTIYF. The DNA of the CDR3 is TGTGCCAGCAGCAATGAGCGGGGGCCAAGCTCTGGAAACACCATATATTTT.

The DNA of the CDR3 is TGTGCCAGCAGCCAAGGCCCAGGTTGGGCCTACAATGAGCAGTTCTTC. The encoded protein is CASSQGPGWAYNEQFF. This chain joins TRBV3-1 and TRBJ2-1; D not resolved. The CDR3 runs to 16 residues. Germline CDR1 is LGHDT and CDR2 is YNNKEL (reference sequence). The V gene lost 1 base and the J gene lost 2 bases, with 12 bases spanning the gap.

This clonotype was picked up a small number of times. The chain couples TRBV11-3 to TRBJ2-2; no clear D. The germline gives CDR1 SGHNT, CDR2 YENEEA. This CDR3 is built from 15 residues. V was shortened by 1 base and J by 4 bases, with 10 bases between the two germline ends. CDR3 region: CASSLGGQLTGELFF. CDR3 nucleotide sequence: TGTGCCAGCAGCTTAGGTGGCCAGCTCACCGGGGAGCTGTTTTTT.

This sequence joins TRBV3-1 and TRBJ2-4; tentatively, D is TRBD2 (6 bases). The better agreement between TRBJ2-5 and the DNA end casts doubt on the J call. CDR1 is LGHDT and CDR2 is YNNKEL in the germline V gene (reference sequence). The CDR3 is made up of 15 amino acids. The DNA of the CDR3 is TGTGCCAGCAGCCAAGATCCCCGGGGAGGAGAGACCCAGTACTTC. Translated, it gives CASSQDPRGGETQYF.

The chain is built from TRBV7-9 and TRBJ1-3; D unresolved. Germline V gene lookup returns CDR1 SEHNR and CDR2 FQNEAQ (reference sequence). The CDR3 totals 15 residues. V was clipped by 3 bases and J by 0 bases, with 9 bases between them. CDR3 DNA: TGTGCCAGCAGCTTCACCGGGAACTCTGGAAACACCATATATTTT. It specifies CASSFTGNSGNTIYF.

The V gene is TRBV5-1, the J gene TRBJ2-5; 7 positions agree with TRBD1. V trimming: 0 bases; J trimming: 9 bases; junction bases outside the gene matches: 14. Germline V CDR1 and CDR2: SGHRS, YFSETQ. This CDR3 has 16 amino acids. CDR3 coding DNA: TGCGCCAGCAGCTTGGGTTACCGGGACAGCCCTAGGGCCCAGTACTTC. Translation: CASSLGYRDSPRAQYF.

The chain uses TRBV7-9 and TRBJ1-1; D may be TRBD1 (6 bases). The CDR3 loop spans 16 amino acids. The V gene lost 5 bases and the J gene lost 0 bases, with 16 bases spanning the gap. Germline assignment: CDR1 SEHNR and CDR2 FQNEAQ (reference sequence). Written as DNA, the CDR3 is TGTGCCAGCAGCACAGGACGGGGACAAATGAACACTGAAGCTTTCTTT. Translated, it gives CASSTGRGQMNTEAFF.

This chain uses TRBV10-1 with TRBJ2-1, with TRBD1 matching over 8 bases. Germline assignment: CDR1 WNHNN and CDR2 SYGVQD (reference sequence). This CDR3 comprises 15 residues. V lost 3 bases to trimming and J lost 6 bases; unmatched junction nucleotides: 7. The CDR3 DNA sequence: TGCGCCAGCAGTGAAGGACAGGGAAGCGGCAATGAGCAGTTCTTC. This translates into CASSEGQGSGNEQFF.

The chain employs TRBV5-5 and TRBJ1-6; D unclear. The CDR3 length is 16 residues. The germline V and J ends were trimmed by 1 base and 7 bases, with 15 bases remaining between them. The germline V gene encodes CDR1 SGHKS and CDR2 YYEKEE (reference sequence). CDR3 sequence reads: CASSLSPAGENSPLHF. The CDR3 region has the DNA TGTGCCAGCAGCTTGTCCCCAGCGGGCGAAAATTCACCCCTCCACTTT.

This chain connects TRBV7-9 to TRBJ2-7; 7 bases are shared with TRBD1. V gave up 11 bases and J gave up 2 bases; unmatched junction bases: 9. CDR1 is SEHNR and CDR2 is FQNEAQ in the germline V gene (reference sequence). The CDR3 covers 13 residues. CDR3 bases: TGTGCCTCAGGGGACAGTGCTACCTACGAGCAGTACTTC. This gives the protein CASGDSATYEQYF. The whole variable domain, remainder taken from reference TRBV7-9 and TRBJ2-7, is DTGVSQNPRHKITKRGQNVTFRCDPISEHNRLYWYRQTLGQGPEFLTYFQNEAQLEKSRLLSDRFSAERPKGSFSTLEIQRTEQGDSAMYLCASGDSATYEQYFGPGTRLTVT.

The V call is TRBV7-2, the J call TRBJ2-4, with 9 bases matching TRBD1. V lost 6 bases and J lost 7; bases outside the gene matches: 7. The CDR3 is made up of 14 amino acids. Germline V gene sequence: CDR1 SGHTA, CDR2 FQGNSA. CDR3 sequence reads: CASRAPGQGNIQYF. CDR3 bases: TGTGCCAGCAGAGCTCCGGGACAGGGTAACATTCAGTACTTC.

In its sample, this clonotype was seen a few times. The chain uses TRBV20-1 and TRBJ2-1; TRBD1 aligns across 12 bases. This CDR3 has 18 amino acids. In germline, CDR1 is DFQATT, CDR2 SNEGSKA (reference sequence). The V and J ends lost 3 bases and 1 base, in that order; junction bases with no gene match: 10. The CDR3 nucleotides read TGCAGTGCTAGTTGGGACAGGGGGCGAGATTTGTCCTACAATGAGCAGTTCTTC. This encodes CSASWDRGRDLSYNEQFF.

The J gene is TRBJ2-1, the V gene TRBV7-8, with 7 bases matching TRBD1. The CDR3 spans 12 residues. After removal of 5 bases from V and 9 bases from J, the junction contained 4 bases not matched to a gene. Germline lookup yields CDR1 SGHVS and CDR2 FQNEAQ. Here the CDR3 DNA reads TGTGCCAGCAGCCGAGACAGGGCTGAGCAGTTCTTC. This encodes CASSRDRAEQFF.

This clonotype was seen a handful of times. This sequence joins TRBV11-2 and TRBJ1-1; D is undetermined. The CDR3 is made up of 16 amino acids. Trimming pared 5 bases from V and 1 base from J, leaving 17 bases between. Per the germline V gene, CDR1 is SGHAT and CDR2 is FQNNGV. Here the CDR3 reads CASSPPVGGKNTEAFF. The CDR3 DNA reads TGTGCCAGCAGCCCTCCGGTGGGAGGGAAGAACACTGAAGCTTTCTTT.

The chain links TRBV5-1 to TRBJ2-7, with a weak D call TRBD1 (7 bases). Germline CDR1 reads SGHRS; CDR2 reads YFSETQ. The CDR3 is made up of 14 amino acids. Between the trimmed V and J ends, which lost 5 bases and 2 bases, there was a span of 14 bases. CDR3 coding DNA: TGCGCCAGCAGATGGGGGGACAGTCCCTACGAGCAGTACTTC. This codes for CASRWGDSPYEQYF.

This clonotype was detected only once. The chain recombines TRBV15 with TRBJ1-4, with no clear D. CDR3 size: 13 residues. Germline V CDR1 and CDR2: LNHNV, YYDKDF (reference sequence). The V gene lost 0 bases and the J gene lost 6 bases, with 5 bases spanning the gap. The CDR3 DNA is TGTGCCACCAGCAGAGATATTGATGAAAAACTGTTTTTT. Residues: CATSRDIDEKLFF.

This sequence joins TRBV29-1 and TRBJ1-1; the match to TRBD1 covers 8 bases. This CDR3 contains 18 residues. From germline, CDR1 is SQVTM and CDR2 ANQGSEA. Unmatched junction bases numbered 19, after V lost 4 bases and J lost 3 bases. CDR3 nucleotide sequence: TGCAGCGTTGGCTTTTATGGGGCAGGGGGCTCTGGGGACACTGAAGCTTTCTTT. This translates into CSVGFYGAGGSGDTEAFF.

V gene TRBV10-3 combines with J gene TRBJ2-1; tentatively, D is TRBD1 or TRBD2 (5 bases each). CDR3 length equals 12 residues. CDR1 is ENHRY and CDR2 is SYGVKD in the germline V gene. The V and J ends lost 6 bases and 9 bases respectively, with 12 bases between them. CDR3 bases: TGTGCCATCAGCAAGACAGAGGGTGAGCAGTTCTTC. Translating gives CAISKTEGEQFF.

The J gene is TRBJ2-5, the V gene TRBV12-3 or TRBV12-4, with no clear D. TRBJ2-7 matches the DNA end more closely, so the J call is doubtful. This CDR3 has 13 residues. The CDR3 here is CASSQSTKGEQYF. CDR3 nucleotides: TGTGCCAGCAGTCAATCTACAAAGGGCGAGCAGTACTTC.

This sequence joins TRBV6-5 and TRBJ2-4; D gene ambiguous. The germline gives CDR1 MNHEY, CDR2 SVGAGI. There are 15 residues in the CDR3. The ends were cut back, 5 bases at V and 0 bases at J, with 11 bases in the middle. DNA for the CDR3: TGTGCCAGCAGTGCTCTAGGGATAGCCAAAAACATTCAGTACTTC. Its translation: CASSALGIAKNIQYF.